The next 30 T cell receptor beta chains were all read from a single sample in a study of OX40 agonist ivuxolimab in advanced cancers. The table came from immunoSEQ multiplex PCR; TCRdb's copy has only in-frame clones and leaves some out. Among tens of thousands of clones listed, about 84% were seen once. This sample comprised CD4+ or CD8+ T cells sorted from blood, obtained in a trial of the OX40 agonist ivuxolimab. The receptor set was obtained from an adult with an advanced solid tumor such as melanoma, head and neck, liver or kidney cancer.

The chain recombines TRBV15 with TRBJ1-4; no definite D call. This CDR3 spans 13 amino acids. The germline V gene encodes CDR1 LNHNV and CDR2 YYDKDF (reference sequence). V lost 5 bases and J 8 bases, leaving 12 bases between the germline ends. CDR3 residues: CATSFYSGEKLFF. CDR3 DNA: TGTGCCACCAGCTTTTACAGTGGAGAAAAACTGTTTTTT.

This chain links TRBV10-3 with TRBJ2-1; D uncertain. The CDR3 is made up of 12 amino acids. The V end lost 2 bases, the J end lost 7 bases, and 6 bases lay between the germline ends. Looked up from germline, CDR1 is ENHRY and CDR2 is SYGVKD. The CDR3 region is CAISETLNEQFF. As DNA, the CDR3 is TGTGCCATCAGTGAGACCCTGAATGAGCAGTTCTTC.

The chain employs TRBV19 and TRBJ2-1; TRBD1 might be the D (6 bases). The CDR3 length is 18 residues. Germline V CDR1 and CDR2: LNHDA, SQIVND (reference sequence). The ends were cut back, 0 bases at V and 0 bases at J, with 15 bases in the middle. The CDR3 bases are TGTGCCAGTAGTATAGATCCCGCAGGGGTGAGCTCCTACAATGAGCAGTTCTTC. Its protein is CASSIDPAGVSSYNEQFF.

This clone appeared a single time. The CDR3 protein is CASSPDQGTYGYTF. DNA of the CDR3: TGTGCCAGCTCACCGGACCAGGGGACCTATGGCTACACCTTC. The rearrangement links TRBV18 to TRBJ1-2; a weak D match, TRBD1 (6 bases). This CDR3 region has 14 residues. Trimming removed 3 bases at V and 4 bases at J, with 12 bases between. Per germline, CDR1 KGHSH and CDR2 LQKENI.

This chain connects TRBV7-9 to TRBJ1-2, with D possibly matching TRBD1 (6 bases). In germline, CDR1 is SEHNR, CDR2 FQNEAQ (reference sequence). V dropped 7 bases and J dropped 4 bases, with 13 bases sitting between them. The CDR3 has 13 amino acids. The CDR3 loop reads CASTRGDIYGYTF. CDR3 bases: TGTGCCAGCACGAGGGGGGACATCTATGGCTACACCTTC.

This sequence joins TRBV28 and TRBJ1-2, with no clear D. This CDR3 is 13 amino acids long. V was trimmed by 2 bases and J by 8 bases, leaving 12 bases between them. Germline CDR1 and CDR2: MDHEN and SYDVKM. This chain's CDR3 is CASSLVGSGGYTF. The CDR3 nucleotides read TGTGCCAGCAGTTTAGTGGGGAGCGGCGGCTACACCTTC.

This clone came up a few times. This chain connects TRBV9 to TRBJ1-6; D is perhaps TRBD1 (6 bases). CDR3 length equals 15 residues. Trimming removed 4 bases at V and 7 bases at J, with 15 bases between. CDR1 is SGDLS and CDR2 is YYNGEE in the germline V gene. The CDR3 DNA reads TGTGCCAGCAGCCCTGGAAGGACAGTGAATTCACCCCTCCACTTT. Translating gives CASSPGRTVNSPLHF.

The CDR3 DNA reads TGTGCCAGCAGCTTAGTTTTGACAGAGCGATACCAAGAGACCCAGTACTTC. This translates into CASSLVLTERYQETQYF. The chain joins TRBV7-2 to TRBJ2-5; D may be TRBD1 (5 bases). Per the germline V gene, CDR1 is SGHTA and CDR2 is FQGNSA. The ends were cut back, 1 base at V and 0 bases at J, with 15 bases in the middle. The CDR3 length is 17 residues.

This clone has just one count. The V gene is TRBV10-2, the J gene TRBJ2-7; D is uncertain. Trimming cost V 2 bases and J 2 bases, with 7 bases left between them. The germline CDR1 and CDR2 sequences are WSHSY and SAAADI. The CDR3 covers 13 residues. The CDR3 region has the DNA TGCGCCAGCAGTGAGACCGCAGCCTACGAGCAGTACGTC. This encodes CASSETAAYEQYV.

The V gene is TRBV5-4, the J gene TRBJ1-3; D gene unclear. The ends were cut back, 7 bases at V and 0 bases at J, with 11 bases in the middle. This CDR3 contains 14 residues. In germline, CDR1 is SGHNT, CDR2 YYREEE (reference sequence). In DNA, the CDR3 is TGTGCCAGCCACACGGGCAACTCTGGAAACACCATATATTTT. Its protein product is CASHTGNSGNTIYF.

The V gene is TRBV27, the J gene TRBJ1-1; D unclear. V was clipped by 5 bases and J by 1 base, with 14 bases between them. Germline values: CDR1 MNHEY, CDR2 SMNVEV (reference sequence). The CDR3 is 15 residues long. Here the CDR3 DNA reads TGTGCCAGCAGTGTTGTGAGTAAAGGGAACACTGAAGCTTTCTTT. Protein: CASSVVSKGNTEAFF.

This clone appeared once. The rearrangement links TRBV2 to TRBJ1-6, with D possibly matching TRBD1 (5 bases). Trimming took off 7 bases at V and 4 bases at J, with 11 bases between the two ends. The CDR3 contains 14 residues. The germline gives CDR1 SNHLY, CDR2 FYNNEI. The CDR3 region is CASKRDPYNSPLHF. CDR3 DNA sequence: TGTGCCAGCAAACGGGACCCATATAATTCACCCCTCCACTTT.

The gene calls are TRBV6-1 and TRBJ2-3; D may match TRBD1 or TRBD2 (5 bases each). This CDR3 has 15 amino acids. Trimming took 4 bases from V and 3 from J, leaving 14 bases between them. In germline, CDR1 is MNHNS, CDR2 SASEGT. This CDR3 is CASSGQRGGTDTQYF. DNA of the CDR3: TGTGCCAGCAGTGGACAGAGGGGTGGGACAGATACGCAGTATTTT.

CDR3 sequence (DNA): TGTGCCAGCAGCTTAACCGACGACACAGATACGCAGTATTTT. Translating gives CASSLTDDTDTQYF. This chain uses TRBV7-3 with TRBJ2-3; no clear D gene. The V and J ends lost 0 bases and 2 bases respectively, with 6 bases between them. The CDR3 covers 14 residues. Germline CDR1 reads SGHTA; CDR2 reads FQGTGA. The variable domain in full, completed from reference TRBV7-3 and TRBJ2-3, reads GAGVSQTPSNKVTEKGKYVELRCDPISGHTALYWYRQSLGQGPEFLIYFQGTGAADDSGLPNDRFFAVRPEGSVSTLKIQRTERGDSAVYLCASSLTDDTDTQYFGPGTRLTVL.

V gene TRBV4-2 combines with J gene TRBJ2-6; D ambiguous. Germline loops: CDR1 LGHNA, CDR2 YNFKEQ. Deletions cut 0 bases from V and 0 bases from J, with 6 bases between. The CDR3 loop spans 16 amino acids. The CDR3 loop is CASSQDVNSGANVLTF. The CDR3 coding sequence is TGTGCCAGCAGCCAAGATGTTAACTCTGGGGCCAACGTCCTGACTTTC.

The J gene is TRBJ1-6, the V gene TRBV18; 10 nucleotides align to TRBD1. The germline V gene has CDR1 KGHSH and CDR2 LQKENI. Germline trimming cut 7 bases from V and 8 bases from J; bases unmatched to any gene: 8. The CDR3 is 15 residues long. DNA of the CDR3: TGTGCCAGCTGTCGGACAGGGGGTGGGGATTCACCCCTCCACTTT. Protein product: CASCRTGGGDSPLHF.

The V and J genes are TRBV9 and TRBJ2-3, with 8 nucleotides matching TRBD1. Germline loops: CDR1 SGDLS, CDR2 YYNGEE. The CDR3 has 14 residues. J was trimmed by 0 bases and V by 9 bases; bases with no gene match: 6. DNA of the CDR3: TGTGCCACCAGACAGGGGCGAAGCACAGATACGCAGTATTTT. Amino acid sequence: CATRQGRSTDTQYF.

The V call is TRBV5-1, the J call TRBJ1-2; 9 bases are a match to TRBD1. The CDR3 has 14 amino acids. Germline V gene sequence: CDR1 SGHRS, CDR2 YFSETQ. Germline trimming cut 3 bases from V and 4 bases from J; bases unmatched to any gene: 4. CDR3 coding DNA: TGCGCCAGCAGCTCGGACAGGGGAATCTATGGCTACACCTTC. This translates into CASSSDRGIYGYTF. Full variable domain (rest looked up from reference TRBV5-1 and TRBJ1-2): KAGVTQTPRYLIKTRGQQVTLSCSPISGHRSVSWYQQTPGQGLQFLFEYFSETQRNKGNFPGRFSGRQFSNSRSEMNVSTLELGDSALYLCASSSDRGIYGYTFGSGTRLTVV.

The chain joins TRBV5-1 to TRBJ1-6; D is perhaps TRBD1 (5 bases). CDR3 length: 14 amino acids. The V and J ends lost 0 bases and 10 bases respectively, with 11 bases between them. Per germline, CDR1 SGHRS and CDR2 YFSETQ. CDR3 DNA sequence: TGCGCCAGCAGCTTGGGGGATGGGGGATCACCCCTCCACTTT. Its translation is CASSLGDGGSPLHF. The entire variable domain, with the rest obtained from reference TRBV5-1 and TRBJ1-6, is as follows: KAGVTQTPRYLIKTRGQQVTLSCSPISGHRSVSWYQQTPGQGLQFLFEYFSETQRNKGNFPGRFSGRQFSNSRSEMNVSTLELGDSALYLCASSLGDGGSPLHFGNGTRLTVT.

As DNA, the CDR3 is TGCGCCAGCAGCGTTAGTCCCGGGACAGGGGTCTACGAGCAGTACTTC. It specifies CASSVSPGTGVYEQYF. The chain has TRBV4-1 and TRBJ2-7; 10 bases match TRBD1. Per germline, CDR1 MGHRA and CDR2 YSYEKL. The CDR3 totals 16 residues. J lost 3 bases, V lost 5 bases, and 10 bases had no gene match.

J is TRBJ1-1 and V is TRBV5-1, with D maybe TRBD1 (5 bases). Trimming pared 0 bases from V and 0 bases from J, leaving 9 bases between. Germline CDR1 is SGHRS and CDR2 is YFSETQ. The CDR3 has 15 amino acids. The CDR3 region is CASSLVGGLNTEAFF. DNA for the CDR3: TGCGCCAGCAGCTTGGTCGGGGGACTGAACACTGAAGCTTTCTTT.

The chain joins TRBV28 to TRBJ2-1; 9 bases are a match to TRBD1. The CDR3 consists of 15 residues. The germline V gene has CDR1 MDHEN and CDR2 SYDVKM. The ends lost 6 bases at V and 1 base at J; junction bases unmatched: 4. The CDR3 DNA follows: TGTGCCAGCAGCTCCGGGACAGGGTCCTACAATGAGCAGTTCTTC. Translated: CASSSGTGSYNEQFF.

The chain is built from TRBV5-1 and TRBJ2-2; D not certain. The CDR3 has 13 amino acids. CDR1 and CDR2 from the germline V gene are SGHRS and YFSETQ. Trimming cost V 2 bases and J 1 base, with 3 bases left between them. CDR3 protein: CASSFQNTGELFF. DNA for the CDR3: TGCGCCAGCAGCTTTCAGAACACCGGGGAGCTGTTTTTT. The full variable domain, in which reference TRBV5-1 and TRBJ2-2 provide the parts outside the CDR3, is KAGVTQTPRYLIKTRGQQVTLSCSPISGHRSVSWYQQTPGQGLQFLFEYFSETQRNKGNFPGRFSGRQFSNSRSEMNVSTLELGDSALYLCASSFQNTGELFFGEGSRLTVL.

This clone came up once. CDR3 amino acids: CASGRGLGNTIYF. The DNA of the CDR3 is TGTGCCAGCGGCAGGGGCCTCGGAAACACCATATATTTT. J is TRBJ1-3 and V is TRBV2, with D maybe TRBD1 (6 bases). CDR1 SNHLY and CDR2 FYNNEI come from the germline V gene. The CDR3 has 13 amino acids. With 8 bases removed from V and 4 bases from J, the gap between germline ends came to 12 bases.

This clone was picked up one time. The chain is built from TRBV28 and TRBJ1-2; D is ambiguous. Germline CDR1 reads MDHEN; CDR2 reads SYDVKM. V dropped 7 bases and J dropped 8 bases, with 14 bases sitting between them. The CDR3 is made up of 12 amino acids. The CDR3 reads CASTRLGRGYTF. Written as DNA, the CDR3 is TGTGCCAGCACACGGCTAGGTCGAGGCTACACCTTC.

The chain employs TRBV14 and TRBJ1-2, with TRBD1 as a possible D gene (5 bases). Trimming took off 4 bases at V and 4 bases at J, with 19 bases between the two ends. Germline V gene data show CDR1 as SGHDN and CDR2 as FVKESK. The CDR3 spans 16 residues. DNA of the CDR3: TGTGCCAGCAGCCCAACCGGGGGGATTCACCCCTATGGCTACACCTTC. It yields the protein CASSPTGGIHPYGYTF.

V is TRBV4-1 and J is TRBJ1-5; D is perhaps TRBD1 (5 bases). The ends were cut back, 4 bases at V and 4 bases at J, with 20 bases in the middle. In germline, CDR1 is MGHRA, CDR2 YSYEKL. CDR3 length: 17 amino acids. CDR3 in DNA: TGCGCCAGCAGCCTAGGGGAGGGTTCAGGTAGGAATCAGCCCCAGCATTTT. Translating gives CASSLGEGSGRNQPQHF.

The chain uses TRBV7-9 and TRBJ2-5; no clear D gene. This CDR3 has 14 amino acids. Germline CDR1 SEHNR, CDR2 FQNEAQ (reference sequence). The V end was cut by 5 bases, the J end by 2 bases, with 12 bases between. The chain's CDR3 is CASSPGFAQETQYF. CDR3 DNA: TGTGCCAGCAGCCCTGGATTCGCACAAGAGACCCAGTACTTC.

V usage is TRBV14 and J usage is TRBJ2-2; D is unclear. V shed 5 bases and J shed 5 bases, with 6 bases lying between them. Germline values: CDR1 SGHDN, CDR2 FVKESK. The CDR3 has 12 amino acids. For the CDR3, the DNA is TGTGCCAGCAGCAGTTTGACCGGGGAGCTGTTTTTT. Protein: CASSSLTGELFF.

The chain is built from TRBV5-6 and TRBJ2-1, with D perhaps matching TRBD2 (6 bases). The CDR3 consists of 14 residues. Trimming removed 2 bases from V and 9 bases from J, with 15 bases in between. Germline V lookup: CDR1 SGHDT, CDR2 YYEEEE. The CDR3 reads CASSFLAGTGEQFF. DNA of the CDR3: TGTGCCAGCAGCTTTTTGGCGGGAACGGGTGAGCAGTTCTTC.